The entry below describes one TCR beta chain. V shed 6 bases and J 9 bases; nucleotides not matched to a gene: 10. The CDR3 loop spans 14 amino acids. From germline, CDR1 is MNHEY and CDR2 SVGAGI. Authors' data handling: Reference gene primer amplification gave nucleated cell count estimates. Assay: immunoSEQ multiplex PCR; the TCRdb copy retains only in-frame clones and omits some. That table supplies the V and J calls and clone size; D and trimming were determined from the DNA. Of roughly 290,000 clones listed, roughly 88% are singletons. These data originate in a study of blood T cell repertoires in COVID-19.

Sequenced: PBMCs or T cells enriched from blood (not recorded which). The chain carries TRBV6-5 and TRBJ1-5; 8 bases match TRBD1. The clonotype was recovered from a man between 25 and 39 years old who had recovered from COVID-19. The DNA for the CDR3 is TGTGCCAGCAGGCAGGGGGCGCCGGCTCTGCCCCAGCATTTT. This codes for CASRQGAPALPQHF.